This T cell receptor beta chain appears in the sequencing data of a study of blood T cell repertoires in COVID-19. Study at large: Donors in the United States, Italy and Spain gave samples during acute or convalescent COVID-19. Sources were T cells, B-cell-depleted T cells, or PBMCs; the material itself was cDNA or gDNA.

Original analysis: From reference gene primer amplification, estimates of nucleated cell counts were derived. Sequenced by immunoSEQ multiplex PCR; TCRdb stores in-frame clones only, minus some. That table gives V, J and clone size, and the DNA gave D and trimming. The sample has 360,000 or so clones, around 91% seen once. Per the germline V gene, CDR1 is SEHNR and CDR2 is FQNEAQ (reference sequence). CDR3 length: 14 residues. The germline V and J ends were trimmed by 3 bases and 4 bases, with 11 bases remaining between them. This clonotype was obtained from a man aged 18 to 30 with active or convalescent COVID-19. Sequences were obtained from peripheral blood. V usage is TRBV7-9 and J usage is TRBJ2-3; TRBD2 might be the D (6 bases). In DNA, the CDR3 is TGTGCCAGCAGCTTGGGGGGAGAGGCAGATACGCAGTATTTT. It codes for CASSLGGEADTQYF.